This entry is about one T cell receptor beta chain. Its specificity is unknown. The data derive from a study of vaccination effects on CD4 cells after COVID-19. Germline CDR1 is SNHLY and CDR2 is FYNNEI. This CDR3 comprises 12 residues. The V end lost 6 bases, the J end lost 0 bases, and 5 bases lay between the germline ends. Sequenced by immunoSEQ multiplex PCR; TCRdb stores in-frame clones only, minus some. The table lists 67,000 or so clones, around 76% of them singletons. Peptide-pool stimulation followed by sequencing identified expanded antigen-specific CD4+ clonotypes in the ViraFEST assay. The authors isolated CD4+ T cells after about eleven days of culture. Recipients of the vaccine had no prior SARS-CoV-2 infection and negative nucleocapsid antibodies. The researchers cultured around 2 million PBMC per well with roughly 9.5 IU/ml IL-2 and roughly 9.4 ug/ml peptides.

The sequence was collected from a human donor who received a COVID-19 vaccine. V and J are TRBV2 and TRBJ1-1; perhaps TRBD1 as D (5 bases). The sequences come from CD4+ T cells from PBMCs cultured with HCoV-OC43 spike peptides, collected before COVID-19 vaccination. The subset denotes: HCoV-OC43 spike overlapping peptide pool stimulation. The chain's CDR3 is CASSRVNTEAFF. DNA of the CDR3: TGTGCCAGCAGCAGGGTGAACACTGAAGCTTTCTTT.